This TCR beta chain was identified in a study of T cells after yellow fever vaccination (dated by TCRdb to about 2019). Background on the whole study: Libraries from fractions with low cell numbers were prepared with the SMART-Seq v4 Ultra Low Input RNA kit. Bulk TCR alpha and beta repertoires were sequenced longitudinally to track T-cell clones before and after primary and booster YFV17D yellow fever vaccination. The cohort comprised two healthy male donors, one aged 18 to 29 and one aged 30 to 40 years. Bulk PBMC replicates and cell subsets were isolated from blood drawn at multiple timepoints before and after both primary and secondary immunization. The paper's findings and limits, for the study overall: The study included only a couple of donors, which limits how far the findings can be generalized. A small fraction of clonotypes appeared in both the CD4 and CD8 compartments, likely as a result of convergent recombination. The secondary T-cell response was weaker than the primary response but faster, peaking on day 5 instead of day 15. Computational filtering was needed because FACS-sorted repertoires could contain abundant contaminating clonotypes from the bulk population. Most clones expanded after primary vaccination (roughly 96% of CD4 and approximately 86% of CD8) were re-detected after the booster, suggesting that broad memory maintenance occurred.

The germline V gene yields KGHDR for CDR1 and SFDVKD for CDR2. After removal of 7 bases from V and 3 bases from J, the junction retains 4 bases not matched to a gene. Its CDR3 holds 13 amino acids, cysteine through phenylalanine. Only the CDR3 portion is preserved as DNA: 39 bases, with reading frame beginning at the first base. The sample's treatment or condition label is to be understood as: live attenuated yellow fever vaccine strain. A standard Ficoll-Paque protocol was used to isolate PBMCs from peripheral blood. Dynabeads CD4 and CD8 positive selection kits were used to isolate CD4 and CD8 T-cell fractions. TriZol was used to extract RNA from bulk PBMCs, from CD4 and CD8 fractions, and from dextramer-positive and dextramer-negative fractions. The run used an Illumina NovaSeq 6000. TCR cDNA was made using 5'RACE template switching, a step that added a universal primer site and unique molecular identifiers. Priming of cDNA synthesis was performed from both the TCR alpha and TCR beta constant segments. Two PCR steps were used to amplify libraries, with sample barcodes and sequencing adapters being added in the second step. Sequencing of libraries was performed on Illumina HiSeq 2500 (2x100 bp) or NovaSeq (2x150 bp). The authors' pipeline ran thus. Demultiplexing of reads and collapsing into UMI consensus sequences were performed with MIGEC, and V(D)J alignment was carried out with MiXCR. Vaccine-responding clonotypes were identified with edgeR using replicate PBMC samples, with FDR below 0.01 and a log2 fold change above 5 up to day 15 being required. Each bulk clonotype was labeled CD4 or CD8 based on which sequenced repertoire, CD4 or CD8, contained the clonotype at higher abundance. The public sequencing data were trimmed at Q25 with fastp and processed into clonotypes with MiXCR by TCRdb, which kept only in-frame beta chains. Entries are consolidated by CDR3 protein sequence, retaining the most common genes and DNA. TCRdb, rather than the study authors, made the V and J calls. Across this sample there are about 170,000 distinct CDR3 sequences, with roughly 9.6% seen only once. Roughly a third of the sample lies in the top ten.

In the case of this clonotype: Its antigen is still unknown. Per-base quality was not reported, and no clone a single base away is much larger than it.

The origin of this receptor is a man younger than 30 who received the YFV17D yellow fever vaccine. The rearranged chain carries TRBV24-1 and TRBJ1-2, and TRBD1 matches 7 of the central bases. The sample consisted of CD8+ T cells sorted from PBMCs, taken 15 days after the yellow fever booster vaccination. The bases are TGTGCCACCAGGGGGGACAGCGACTATGGCTACACCTTC. The resulting protein is CATRGDSDYGYTF.